This T cell receptor beta chain was documented in a study of cytomegalovirus exposure and HLA in healthy donors (dated by TCRdb to the late 2010s). With respect to the entire study: According to an earlier analysis of around 600 of the donors, roughly 180 million T cells yielded some 120 million unique TCR beta sequences and approximately 300 Gb of sequence data. About 280 gigabases of sequencing data and 70 million to 95 million unique TCR sequences made up an early release that covered some 640 HLA-typed donors. Among the roughly 380 genotyped donors, roughly 80% belonged to the genetic ancestry cluster associated with self-reported Caucasian donors. The study was designed to test whether signatures of past pathogen exposure could be identified by cataloging public T cell receptors. Using immunosequencing, the study profiled T cell repertoires from around 670 subjects and related those repertoires to cytomegalovirus serostatus. Besides the first cohort of 550 to 750 subjects, a separate validation cohort made up of roughly 120 different subjects was used. High-throughput TCR immunosequencing, statistical association of individual TCRs with disease status, and machine learning were combined to predict cytomegalovirus infection status. To study patterns of TCR occurrence, a later analysis re-analyzed previously published TCR beta repertoires from under 750 donors and added high-resolution HLA genotyping. The later analysis used no new phenotypic data to find candidate immune exposures, relying instead on TCR beta sequences and their occurrence across donors. To decide whether each TCR beta V gene segment behaved as functional or pseudogenic, an earlier analysis of approximately 600 of the donors relied on high-throughput TCR beta sequencing. Alongside the repertoire data, information on donor age, sex, ethnicity and CMV serostatus was compiled. Genome-wide SNP genotypes for about 55% of the 666 donors were used in a later genetic analysis, which treated that subset as a discovery cohort. Every discovery cohort repertoire had been produced on one sequencing platform. Both class I and class II loci were covered by HLA typing, at four-digit resolution. The number of typed donors differed by locus: roughly 629-640 for A, B, C, DRB1 and DQB1; 500 to 550 for DQA1; approximately 600 for DPA1; and roughly 490 for DPB1. Because of strong linkage in the cohort, roughly five DR-DQ haplotypes were treated as single units for association and clustering. Among roughly 400 genotyped donors of the cohort, an average of around 220,000 unique TCR beta nucleotide sequences was sequenced per donor, of which about 20% were non-productive. Study-level results and caveats: In a later analysis, several top co-occurrence clusters were reported to appear linked to parvovirus B19, influenza, CMV and Epstein-Barr virus. A further reported finding was that TCR beta sequences accurately predicted the HLA-A and HLA-B alleles for most subjects in the first cohort. The only immune exposure information available for the cohort was CMV serostatus. In a later analysis, TCR association rates were found to vary across HLA loci, with the most associated TCRs seen for DRB1 alleles and the fewest for HLA-C alleles. An earlier analysis of around 500 of the donors showed that most TCR beta V segments appeared in productive rearrangements either about 87% or about 30% of the time, which broadly matched IMGT annotations. In a later analysis, 16,951 TCR beta sequences were associated with specific HLA alleles at a false discovery rate of 0.05. A later genetic analysis associated a missense DCLRE1C variant with V-gene and J-gene trimming of TCR beta chains, and an independent cohort replicated the association. Strong co-occurrence of HLA alleles, especially DR and DQ, made assigning TCR associations to individual alleles difficult. Cytomegalovirus status was reported to be diagnosed by the classifier with high specificity and sensitivity in both the original and validation cohorts. In vitro tests confirmed that three of the cytomegalovirus-associated TCR beta chains recognize cytomegalovirus antigens. It was suggested by the authors that the approach could potentially be generalized to other disease states and immunological phenotypes. Sequencing depth was assumed to be roughly uniform across donors in the presence/absence analyses, though that assumption may not hold. HLA typing was unavailable for some donors at each locus, so association tests used only the typed subset. Because counts were too low, approximately 18 rarely observed V segments, including chromosome 9 orphons, were excluded from the earlier analysis of under 650 of the donors. Compared with the approximately 600-donor mean, donors in an Asian-associated ancestry cluster had fewer N-insertions in productive TCRs, according to a later genetic analysis. The study listed 150 to 200 TCR beta chains as associated with cytomegalovirus. Correlated functional status among segregating V segments might be attributable to linkage disequilibrium, but an unknown experimental factor could not be ruled out. The cohort was sequenced for TCR beta chains only, and without alpha or paired-chain data the features that could be detected were limited. According to a later analysis, most CMV-associated TCR beta chains appeared to be HLA-restricted, and the HLA associations seemed to be driven largely by CMV exposure. Compared with equally common non-associated chains, HLA-associated TCR beta chains in a later analysis were more clonally expanded and had lower generation probabilities. Some IMGT-functional V segments, including TRBV6-2 and TRBV6-3, could not be told apart with the 87-base-pair reads, so those segments were excluded. The sequencing pipeline was judged likely to have produced a cluster of highly shared sequence variants as a technical artifact. Most TCR sequences were observed very rarely across donors, whereas some public TCRs were present in many individuals.

Reading the germline V gene (reference sequence) gives CDR1 LNHDA and CDR2 SQIVND. Relative to germline, V is 5 bases shorter and J is 5 bases shorter, with 19 bases between their ends. The CDR3 runs 15 residues from the cysteine to the phenylalanine. Just the 45-base CDR3 DNA is kept, in frame starting at base 1. In regard to this clone: Its antigen is unknown. The sample holds no much larger clone one base away, and base qualities are not on file.

The cohort comprised 710 or so healthy bone marrow donors. At the time of sampling, every cohort member was nominally healthy, though immune exposures that went unrecorded were likely present. The donor tested CMV seronegative and was one of the 352 seronegative cohort members. Every donor gave a peripheral blood sample, and the peripheral blood mononuclear cells from that sample were used for TCR beta sequencing. Genomic DNA was extracted from the blood cell samples with the Qiagen DNeasy Blood Extraction Kit. Libraries were made using the immunoSEQ multiplex PCR assay. For the multiplex PCR, a mixture combining 60 forward primers for TCR Vbeta segments and 13 reverse primers for TCR Jbeta segments was used. The CDR3 region of rearranged TCR beta genes was amplified from genomic DNA by a multiplex PCR assay. The amplified TCR beta libraries were sequenced on the Illumina HiSeq System as 87-base-pair reads. On the authors' methods: A later analysis tallied 70 million to 100 million unique TCR beta chains across the 666 repertoires, and 10 million to 11 million of those chains were shared by two or more donors. To remove PCR and sequencing errors, raw reads were error-corrected and collapsed into unique sequences using a nearest-neighbor algorithm that merged closely related sequences. Alignment of CDR3 sequences to IMGT reference sequences was used to assign V, D and J gene segments. Each retained sequence needed at least a six-nucleotide match to both a V gene segment and a J gene segment. Rearrangements were classified as productive when the CDR3 lacked stop codons and remained in frame with V and J, and all other rearrangements were classified as non-productive. CDR3 was defined according to IMGT convention as the region running from the second conserved V-encoded cysteine to the conserved J-encoded phenylalanine. The earlier analysis of roughly 590 of the donors excluded any sequence lacking an unambiguous match to a single V gene segment. An earlier analysis of a few hundred of the donors called V segments functional above 56.7% productive rearrangements and segregating when the between-donor standard deviation exceeded 5%. To diagnose cytomegalovirus status from the catalog of TCR beta chain sequences, a statistical classification framework was built. In a later analysis, TCR nucleotide sequences were compared against IMGT/GENE-DB human TR gene sequences so that V and J genes could be assigned. In a later analysis, CDR3 sequences and most-parsimonious VDJ recombination scenarios were assigned using the TCRdist pipeline. In a later analysis, each TCR beta chain was defined by its CDR3 amino acid sequence together with its V-gene family, and reads lacking a unique V-gene family were excluded. To address suspected cross-contamination and a sequencing artifact, a later analysis removed 450 to 700 highly shared, low-generation-probability nucleotide sequences. In a later analysis, a clonal expansion index for each public chain was calculated from normalized within-repertoire ranks of inferred template counts. In a later analysis, generation probabilities were computed with a VDJ recombination model fitted to out-of-frame rearrangements, and the resulting probabilities were checked against IGoR. A later analysis scored TCR-TCR, TCR-HLA and TCR-CMV co-occurrence with hypergeometric tests, applying a repertoire-size bias correction to TCR pairs. In a later analysis, false discovery rates were estimated by permuting HLA or CMV assignments 20 times. In a later analysis, co-occurring TCRs were grouped using DBSCAN, with TCRdist sequence similarity added in when clustering inside HLA-allele-positive subsets. For co-occurrence clustering, repertoires with fewer than 30,000 or more than 120,000 public chains were excluded, along with four to six repertoires with anomalous nucleotide sharing. TCRdb's version of the immuneACCESS table is confined to in-frame rearrangements and falls short of the full clone set. An unresolved V gene accounts for under half of the shortfall where checked; the remainder is of unknown origin. Clonal size and the V and J genes are those of that table, whereas D and trimming came from the DNA. This sample has about 140,000 clones in its table, and over 70% of those were observed once. The ten largest clones capture approximately 15% of the sample.

The sequence is built from TRBV19 and TRBJ2-7, with no confidently assigned D gene. What was sequenced was PBMCs. The TCR comes from a middle-aged woman in good health and CMV-seronegative. The CDR3 region: CASSLRGSFWDEQYF. The DNA sequence reads TGTGCCAGTAGTCTCCGAGGCAGTTTCTGGGACGAGCAGTACTTC.